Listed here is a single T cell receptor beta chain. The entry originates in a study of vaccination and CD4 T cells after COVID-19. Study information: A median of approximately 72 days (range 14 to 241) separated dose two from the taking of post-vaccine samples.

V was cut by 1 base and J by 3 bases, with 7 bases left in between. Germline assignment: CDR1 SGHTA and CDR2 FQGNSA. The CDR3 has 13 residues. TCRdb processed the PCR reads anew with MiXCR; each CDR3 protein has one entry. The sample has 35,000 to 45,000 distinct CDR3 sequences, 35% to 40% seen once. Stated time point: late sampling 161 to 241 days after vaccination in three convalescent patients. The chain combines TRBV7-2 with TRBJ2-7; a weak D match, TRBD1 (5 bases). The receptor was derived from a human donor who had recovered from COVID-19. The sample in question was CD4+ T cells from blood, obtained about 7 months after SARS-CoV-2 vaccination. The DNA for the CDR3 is TGTGCCAGCAGCTTAGACAGGTTCTACGAGCAGTACTTC. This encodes CASSLDRFYEQYF.